The subject of this entry is one T cell receptor beta chain. The antigen is undetermined. The data stem from a study of cytomegalovirus exposure and HLA in healthy donors. The study, taken as a whole, reports: Using a false discovery rate of 0.05, a later analysis showed that approximately 17,000 TCR beta sequences were associated with HLA alleles. What was likely a sequencing artifact was a cluster of highly shared sequence variants. Common viral pathogens were later found to be apparently linked to several of the most significant clusters. With high specificity and sensitivity, the classifier reportedly diagnosed cytomegalovirus status.

This CDR3 contains 16 residues. Germline loops: CDR1 SGDLS, CDR2 YYNGEE. V lost 5 bases and J lost 4; bases outside the gene matches: 12. With 60 Vbeta and 13 Jbeta primers, the PCR was carried out. Sequencing used immunoSEQ multiplex PCR; TCRdb keeps in-frame clones, though not all of them. Of roughly 130,000 clones in the sample, about 82% are singletons; the top ten hold 5.3%. V is TRBV9 and J is TRBJ2-7; 10 nucleotides agree with TRBD2. This receptor was identified in a man between 25 and 39 years old in good health and CMV-seronegative. Sample: PBMCs. CDR3 amino acids: CASSVSGTSDLYEQYF. The DNA of the CDR3 is TGTGCCAGCAGTGTGTCCGGGACTAGCGACTTATACGAGCAGTACTTC.